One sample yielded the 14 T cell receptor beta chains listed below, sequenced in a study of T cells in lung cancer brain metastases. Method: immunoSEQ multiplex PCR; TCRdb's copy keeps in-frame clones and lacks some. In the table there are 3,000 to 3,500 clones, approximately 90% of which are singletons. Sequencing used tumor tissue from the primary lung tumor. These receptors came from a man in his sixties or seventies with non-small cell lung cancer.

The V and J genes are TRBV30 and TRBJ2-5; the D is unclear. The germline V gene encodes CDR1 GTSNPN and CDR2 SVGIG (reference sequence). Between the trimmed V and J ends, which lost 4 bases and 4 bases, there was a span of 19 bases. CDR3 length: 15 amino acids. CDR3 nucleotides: TGTGCCTGGACCCTTTCAGCTGGTGTGACAGAGACCCAGTACTTC. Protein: CAWTLSAGVTETQYF.

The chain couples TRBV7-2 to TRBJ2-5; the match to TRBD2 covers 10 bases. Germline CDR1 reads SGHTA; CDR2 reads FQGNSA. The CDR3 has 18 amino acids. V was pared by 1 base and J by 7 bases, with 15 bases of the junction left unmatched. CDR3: CASSLGGTSGAGLGTQYF. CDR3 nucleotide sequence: TGTGCCAGCAGCTTAGGTGGCACTAGCGGGGCAGGGCTGGGGACCCAGTACTTC.

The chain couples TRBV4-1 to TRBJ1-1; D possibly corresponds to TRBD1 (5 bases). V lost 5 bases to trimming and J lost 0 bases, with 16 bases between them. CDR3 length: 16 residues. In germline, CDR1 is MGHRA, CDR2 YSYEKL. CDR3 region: CASSTQGTGMNTEAFF. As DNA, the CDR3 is TGCGCCAGCAGCACCCAGGGTACAGGCATGAACACTGAAGCTTTCTTT.

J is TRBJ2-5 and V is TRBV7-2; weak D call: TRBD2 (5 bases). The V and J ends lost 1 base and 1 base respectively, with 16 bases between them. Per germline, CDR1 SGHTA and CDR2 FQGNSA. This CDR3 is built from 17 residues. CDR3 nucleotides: TGTGCCAGCAGCTTAGTTCCGGGCGGCGGGCCCCAAGAGACCCAGTACTTC. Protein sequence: CASSLVPGGGPQETQYF.

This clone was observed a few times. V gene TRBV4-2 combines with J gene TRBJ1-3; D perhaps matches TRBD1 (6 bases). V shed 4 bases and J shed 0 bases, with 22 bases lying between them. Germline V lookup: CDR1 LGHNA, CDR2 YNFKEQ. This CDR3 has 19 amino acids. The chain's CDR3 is CASSRTARTFTDSGNTIYF. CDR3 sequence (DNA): TGTGCCAGCAGCCGGACAGCTAGGACATTCACCGACTCTGGAAACACCATATATTTT.

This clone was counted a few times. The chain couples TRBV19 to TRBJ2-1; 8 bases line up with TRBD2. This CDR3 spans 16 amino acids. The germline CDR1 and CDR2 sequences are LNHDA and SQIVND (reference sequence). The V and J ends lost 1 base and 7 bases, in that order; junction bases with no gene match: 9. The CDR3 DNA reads TGTGCCAGTAGTATAGGGTGGGGACTAGAATGGAATGAGCAGTTCTTC. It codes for CASSIGWGLEWNEQFF.

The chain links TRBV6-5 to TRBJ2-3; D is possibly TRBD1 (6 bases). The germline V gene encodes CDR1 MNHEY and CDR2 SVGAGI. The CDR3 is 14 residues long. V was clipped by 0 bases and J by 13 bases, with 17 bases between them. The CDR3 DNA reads TGTGCCAGCAGTTACTCGTGGACAGACTCGTCGAAGTATTTT. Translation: CASSYSWTDSSKYF.

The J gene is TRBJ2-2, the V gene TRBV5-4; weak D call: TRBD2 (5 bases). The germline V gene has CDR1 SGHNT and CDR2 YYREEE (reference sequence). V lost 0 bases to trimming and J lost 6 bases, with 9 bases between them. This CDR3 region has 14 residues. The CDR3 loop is CASSLGTAPGELFF. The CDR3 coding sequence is TGTGCCAGCAGCTTGGGGACTGCTCCCGGGGAGCTGTTTTTT.

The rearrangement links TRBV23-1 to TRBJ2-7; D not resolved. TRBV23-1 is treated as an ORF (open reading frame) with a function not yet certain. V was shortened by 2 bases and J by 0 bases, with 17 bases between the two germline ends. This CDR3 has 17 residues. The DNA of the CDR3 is TGCGCCAGCAGTCAACCCCATCGGGTCAAACCCTCCTACGAGCAGTACTTC. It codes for CASSQPHRVKPSYEQYF.

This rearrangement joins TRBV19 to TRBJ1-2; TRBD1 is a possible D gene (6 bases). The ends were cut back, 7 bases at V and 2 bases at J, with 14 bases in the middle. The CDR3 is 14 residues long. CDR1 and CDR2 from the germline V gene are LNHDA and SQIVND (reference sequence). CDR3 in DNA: TGTGCCAGTATGGCCCGGGGGGCGAACTATGGCTACACCTTC. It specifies CASMARGANYGYTF.

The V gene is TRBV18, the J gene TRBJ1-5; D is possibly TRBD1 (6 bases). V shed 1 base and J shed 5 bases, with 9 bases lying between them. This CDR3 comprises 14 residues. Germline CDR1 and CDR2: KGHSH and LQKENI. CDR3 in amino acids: CASSPQGGDQPQHF. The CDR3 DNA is TGTGCCAGCTCACCACAGGGGGGGGATCAGCCCCAGCATTTT. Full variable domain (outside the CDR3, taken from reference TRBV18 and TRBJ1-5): NAGVMQNPRHLVRRRGQEARLRCSPMKGHSHVYWYRQLPEEGLKFMVYLQKENIIDESGMPKERFSAEFPKEGPSILRIQQVVRGDSAAYFCASSPQGGDQPQHFGDGTRLSIL.

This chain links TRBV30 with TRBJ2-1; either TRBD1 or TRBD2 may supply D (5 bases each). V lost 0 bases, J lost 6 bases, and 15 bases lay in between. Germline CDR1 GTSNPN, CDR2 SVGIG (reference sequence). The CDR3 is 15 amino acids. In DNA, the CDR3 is TGTGCCTGGAGTGTCAGGGACCGATCTTTCAATGAGCAGTTCTTC. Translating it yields CAWSVRDRSFNEQFF.

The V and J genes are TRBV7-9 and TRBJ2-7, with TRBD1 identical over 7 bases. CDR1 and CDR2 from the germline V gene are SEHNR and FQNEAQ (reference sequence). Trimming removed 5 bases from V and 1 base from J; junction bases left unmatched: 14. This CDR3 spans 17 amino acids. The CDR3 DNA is TGTGCCAGCAGCCTTCCTTCAACAGGGGCGAAGTCCTACGAGCAGTACTTC. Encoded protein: CASSLPSTGAKSYEQYF.

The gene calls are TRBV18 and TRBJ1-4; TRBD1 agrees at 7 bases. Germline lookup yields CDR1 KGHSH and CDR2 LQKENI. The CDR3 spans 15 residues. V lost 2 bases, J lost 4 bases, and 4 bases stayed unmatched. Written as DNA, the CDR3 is TGTGCCAGCTCACCAGCCGGGACAGTTAATGAAAAACTGTTTTTT. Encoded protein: CASSPAGTVNEKLFF.